A selection of T cell receptor beta chains follows, all from one sample in a study of blood T cell repertoires in COVID-19. Here immunoSEQ multiplex PCR was the method, and the copy in TCRdb shows in-frame clones only, minus some. The table lists 160,000 or so clones, 80% of them singletons. Sequencing was done on a sample of PBMCs or T cells enriched from blood (not recorded which). The origin of the receptors is a man between 40 and 49 years old who had recovered from COVID-19. Both conserved end residues are trimmed from each CDR3.

j_call v_call cdr3_aa
TRBJ2-3 TRBV4-2 ASSQGASHSTDTQY
TRBJ1-1 TRBV7-2 ASSPGLTNTEAF
TRBJ2-2 TRBV4-1 ASAGPPQETGELF
TRBJ1-4 TRBV2 ASTRSGGSGEKLF
TRBJ1-2 TRBV30 AGGRVPGVVNYGYT
TRBJ2-4 TRBV2 ASKIEVVGGAPKNIQY
TRBJ2-5 TRBV11-2 ASSLGLSETQY
TRBJ1-4 TRBV3-1/TRBV3-2 ASSHTGEKLF
TRBJ1-1 TRBV5-1 ASRPNLGGNTEAF
TRBJ2-3 TRBV30 AWSTTGDTQY
TRBJ1-2 TRBV27 ASSSFTGGAHYGYT
TRBJ1-2 TRBV19 ASSPGGGVGYGYT
TRBJ1-1 TRBV2 ASSEARQGARNEAF
TRBJ1-2 TRBV30 AWLSGQINYGYT
TRBJ2-1 TRBV3-1/TRBV3-2 ASSYTSGGWF
TRBJ1-2 TRBV6-5 ASSSGTGEHGYT
TRBJ1-2 TRBV6-1 ASSEVEYRANYGYT
TRBJ1-5 TRBV5-1 ASSPGAGDQPQH
TRBJ1-1 TRBV18 ASSPYLNTEAF
TRBJ1-1 TRBV11-2 ASSLQSDTEAF
TRBJ1-4 TRBV7-9 ASSGGIGEKLF
TRBJ2-3 TRBV5-8 ASSLGRYTQY
TRBJ1-2 TRBV7-9 ASSLAGGSYGYT
TRBJ2-3 TRBV3-1/TRBV3-2 ASSPRAGRDTQY
TRBJ2-7 TRBV2 ASSDRDRPREQY
TRBJ1-2 TRBV6-5 ASSSNRNYGYT
TRBJ1-4 TRBV19 ASKGSFVYEKLF
TRBJ2-1 TRBV5-1 ASSLRQGRDEQF
TRBJ2-2 TRBV15 VTSDRPVGKAGELF
TRBJ2-2 TRBV24-1 ATRGQGYTGELF
TRBJ1-5 TRBV10-3 AISESAGPINQPQH
TRBJ2-1 TRBV5-1 ASSRRQGDNEQF
TRBJ2-2 TRBV5-4 ASSFRGTSGGGWELF
TRBJ2-3 TRBV18 ASSPASGDNTDTQY
TRBJ2-2 TRBV30 AWSPRGGRGGELF
TRBJ1-2 TRBV27 ASSLFRGLGYT
TRBJ2-7 TRBV11-3 ASSIGRGEQY
TRBJ2-1 TRBV19 ASRITSGGAYNEQF
TRBJ2-2 TRBV7-6 ASSWGGDTGELF
TRBJ1-1 TRBV18 ASSPRGRDEAF
TRBJ2-3 TRBV11-3 ASKTTRGTDTQY
TRBJ1-1 TRBV19 ASSIRPGSVNTEAF
TRBJ2-1 TRBV7-2 ASSSRGGAGAYNEQF
TRBJ1-5 TRBV2 ASSPQGSLNQPQH
TRBJ1-2 TRBV6-6 ASKSGQINYGYT
TRBJ2-5 TRBV9 ASSVGPTQGRETQY
TRBJ1-1 TRBV10-3 ASVDMNTEAF
TRBJ1-1 TRBV5-1 ASSFGTVNTEAF
TRBJ2-7 TRBV5-1 ASSLGSGGYEQY
TRBJ2-3 TRBV29-1 SGCDRGADTQY
TRBJ2-7 TRBV2 ASSPRRDRVTYEQY
TRBJ1-1 TRBV7-9 ASSFGEGTEAF
TRBJ2-1 TRBV7-2 ASSLFDEQF